Below, 4 T cell receptor beta chains from the same sample are listed, as sequenced in a study of cytomegalovirus exposure and HLA in healthy donors. The study ran its PCR with 60 Vbeta and 13 Jbeta primers. Profiling relied on immunoSEQ multiplex PCR, and the TCRdb table lists in-frame clones only, not all of them. The table records some 150,000 clones, 80% to 90% of them present only once. Specimen: PBMCs. These receptors all come from a man over 45 in good health and CMV-seropositive.

This clone appeared a few times. This chain's CDR3 is CASSGSGTAYNEQFF. In DNA, the CDR3 is TGTGCCAGCAGCGGATCCGGGACTGCTTACAATGAGCAGTTCTTC. The genes are TRBV9 and TRBJ2-1; tentative D call: TRBD2 (6 bases). Germline CDR1 and CDR2: SGDLS and YYNGEE. Trimming left V 3 bases short and J 4 bases short, with 14 bases between. This CDR3 spans 15 amino acids.

This chain joins TRBV28 and TRBJ2-7, with D possibly TRBD1 on 6 matching bases. TRBJ2-5 explains the end of the DNA better; the J call may be wrong. CDR1 MDHEN and CDR2 SYDVKM come from the germline V gene. The CDR3 has 13 amino acids. The CDR3 reads CAVRGTVGQTQYF. The CDR3 nucleotides read TGTGCCGTCAGGGGCACGGTCGGGCAGACCCAGTACTTC.

This chain links TRBV10-3 with TRBJ2-7, with 8 positions matching TRBD2. The trim removed 6 bases at V and 0 bases at J, leaving 10 bases unmatched. Germline V gene sequence: CDR1 ENHRY, CDR2 SYGVKD. This CDR3 is 16 amino acids long. CDR3 sequence: CAISSGGRGGSYEQYF. The CDR3 DNA is TGTGCCATCAGCTCGGGGGGGCGGGGAGGCTCCTACGAGCAGTACTTC.

This clone was observed a handful of times. The chain has TRBV29-1 and TRBJ2-2; no clear D gene. The germline V and J ends were trimmed by 6 bases and 8 bases, with 7 bases remaining between them. Germline CDR1 and CDR2: SQVTM and ANQGSEA. The CDR3 extends over 10 amino acids. In nucleotides, the CDR3 is TGCAGCGTAGACATGGGGGAGCTGTTTTTT. Amino acids: CSVDMGELFF.